The 24 T cell receptor beta chains reported below all come from one sample, sequenced in a study of blood T cell repertoires in COVID-19. Assay used: immunoSEQ multiplex PCR; TCRdb lists only in-frame clones, some missing. The sample has some 360,000 clones, around 87% seen once; the top ten hold about 2%. Sequenced sample: peripheral blood. The origin of the receptors is a woman in her fifties or sixties with COVID-19, enrolled during active disease.

This clone occurred a few times. The V and J genes are TRBV6-5 and TRBJ2-6; no definite D call. The CDR3 has 15 residues. V lost 2 bases to trimming and J lost 0 bases, with 5 bases between them. Germline CDR1 reads MNHEY; CDR2 reads SVGAGI. The CDR3 sequence is CASSYLPSGANVLTF. CDR3 coding DNA: TGTGCCAGCAGTTACCTACCCTCTGGGGCCAACGTCCTGACTTTC.

This clone was seen a single time. The junction differs from germline at one of its ends, possibly a read error. J is TRBJ2-5 and V is TRBV11-2; 9 positions agree with TRBD2. The CDR3 is 14 residues long. The germline V gene encodes CDR1 SGHAT and CDR2 FQNNGV. The CDR3 nucleotides read TGTGCCAGCAGCCGCACCCAAGCGGGGGGCCCCGGGGACTTC. As protein: CASSRTQAGGPGDF.

This chain connects TRBV7-8 to TRBJ2-3; the match to TRBD2 covers 7 bases. The germline V gene has CDR1 SGHVS and CDR2 FQNEAQ. There are 16 residues in the CDR3. V dropped 2 bases and J dropped 1; count of bases not matched to a gene: 6. Written as DNA, the CDR3 is TGTGCCAGCAGCTTAAAACCGGGACTACGCACAGATACGCAGTATTTT. Its protein is CASSLKPGLRTDTQYF.

The chain has TRBV29-1 and TRBJ2-6, with 7 positions matching TRBD1. Germline CDR1 and CDR2: SQVTM and ANQGSEA. J was trimmed by 2 bases and V by 6 bases; bases with no gene match: 13. The length of the CDR3 is 17 residues. The CDR3 region has the DNA TGCAGCGTCCTCGGGACAGAAATTTATACTGGGGCCAACGTCCTGACTTTC. This gives the protein CSVLGTEIYTGANVLTF.

This chain connects TRBV19 to TRBJ1-3; TRBD1 agrees at 8 bases. The junction had 4 bases not matched to a gene; V was cut back by 8 bases and J by 4 bases. The CDR3 loop spans 13 amino acids. The germline gives CDR1 LNHDA, CDR2 SQIVND (reference sequence). The CDR3 sequence: CASDRGLGNTIYF. In nucleotides, the CDR3 is TGTGCCAGTGACAGGGGTCTCGGAAACACCATATATTTT.

The rearrangement uses TRBV5-8 and TRBJ1-5; D gene uncertain. Germline V lookup: CDR1 SGHTS, CDR2 YDEGEE. V gave up 5 bases and J gave up 0 bases, with 12 bases separating them. The length of the CDR3 is 15 residues. DNA for the CDR3: TGTGCCAGCAGTTCGGGTCTATATAGCAATCAGCCCCAGCATTTT. Amino acid sequence: CASSSGLYSNQPQHF.

The V gene is TRBV6-6, the J gene TRBJ1-1; 7 bases are shared with TRBD1. V lost 5 bases to trimming and J lost 11 bases; unmatched junction nucleotides: 14. CDR1 and CDR2 from the germline V gene are MNHNY and SVGAGI (reference sequence). CDR3 length: 14 amino acids. Here the CDR3 DNA reads TGTGCCAGCAGTCCCACAGGGGCCCCCCCGGTGGCTTTCTTT. Encoded protein: CASSPTGAPPVAFF.

V gene TRBV9 combines with J gene TRBJ1-5; 7 bases are a match to TRBD1. V lost 3 bases to trimming and J lost 3 bases; unmatched junction nucleotides: 6. Per the germline V gene, CDR1 is SGDLS and CDR2 is YYNGEE. This CDR3 has 15 residues. In DNA form, the CDR3 reads TGTGCCAGCAGCGAAAGGACAGGCCTCAATCAGCCCCAGCATTTT. Amino acids: CASSERTGLNQPQHF.

The chain uses TRBV9 and TRBJ1-4; D possibly corresponds to TRBD1 (5 bases). Per the germline V gene, CDR1 is SGDLS and CDR2 is YYNGEE. CDR3 length: 14 amino acids. Trimming cost V 4 bases and J 4 bases, with 11 bases left between them. Written as DNA, the CDR3 is TGTGCCAGCAGCCCAACAGGCTATAATGAAAAACTGTTTTTT. It encodes CASSPTGYNEKLFF.

The J gene is TRBJ1-2, the V gene TRBV6-2 or TRBV6-3, with D possibly TRBD1 on 6 matching bases. Trimming pared 5 bases from V and 6 bases from J, leaving 16 bases between. The CDR3 runs 14 residues. In germline, CDR1 is MNHEY, CDR2 SVGEGT. The DNA of the CDR3 is TGTGCCAGCAGTAGAGCAGGGGTTAAGGATGGCTACACCTTC. Translating it yields CASSRAGVKDGYTF.

This clone came up a few times. This chain uses TRBV20-1 with TRBJ1-1, with D possibly matching TRBD1 (5 bases). V was trimmed by 3 bases and J by 1 base, leaving 9 bases between them. Per the germline V gene, CDR1 is DFQATT and CDR2 is SNEGSKA (reference sequence). The CDR3 length is 13 residues. The CDR3 DNA reads as TGCAGTGCTAGTCGGCAGGGGAACACTGAAGCTTTCTTT. Translating it yields CSASRQGNTEAFF.

The gene calls are TRBV3-1 (or the pseudogene TRBV3-2) and TRBJ1-1; D is possibly TRBD1 (6 bases). The CDR3 extends over 15 amino acids. Looked up from germline, CDR1 is LGHDT and CDR2 is YNNKEL (reference sequence). V lost 4 bases to trimming and J lost 0 bases, with 12 bases between them. CDR3 sequence (DNA): TGTGCCAGCAGCCGAAGCAGGGGCTTGAACACTGAAGCTTTCTTT. It codes for CASSRSRGLNTEAFF.

V usage is TRBV6-6 and J usage is TRBJ1-2; D is undetermined. V lost 2 bases to trimming and J lost 2 bases, with 15 bases between them. CDR3 size: 16 residues. From germline, CDR1 is MNHNY and CDR2 SVGAGI (reference sequence). The CDR3 DNA reads TGTGCCAGCAGTTACCAGCCTACTAGCCCAAACTATGGCTACACCTTC. This encodes CASSYQPTSPNYGYTF.

The chain joins TRBV12-3 or TRBV12-4 to TRBJ1-1; D may be TRBD1 (6 bases). The V end lost 6 bases, the J end lost 4 bases, and 12 bases lay between the germline ends. There are 13 residues in the CDR3. The CDR3, as DNA: TGTGCCAGCAGACACAGGGAAGTCACTGAAGCTTTCTTT. Residues: CASRHREVTEAFF.

The chain links TRBV6-5 to TRBJ1-2, with 7 nucleotides matching TRBD1. V dropped 6 bases and J dropped 7; count of bases not matched to a gene: 11. Germline values: CDR1 MNHEY, CDR2 SVGAGI. The length of the CDR3 is 14 residues. This CDR3 reads CASSDTQGSRGYTF. CDR3 bases: TGTGCCAGCAGCGATACACAGGGGTCCCGTGGCTACACCTTC.

The CDR3 loop is CASSQGGEGRYEQYF. CDR3 sequence (DNA): TGTGCCAGCAGCCAAGGAGGGGAGGGACGCTACGAGCAGTACTTC. J is TRBJ2-7 and V is TRBV3-1 (or the pseudogene TRBV3-2); 7 positions agree with TRBD2. The junction had 6 bases not matched to a gene; V was cut back by 1 base and J by 3 bases. Germline-derived CDR1 and CDR2 are LGHDT and YNNKEL (reference sequence). The CDR3 runs 15 residues.

The CDR3 reads CASSLGHEAGELFF. CDR3 sequence (DNA): TGCGCCAGCAGCCTGGGACACGAAGCCGGGGAGCTGTTTTTT. The rearrangement joins TRBV5-1 to TRBJ2-2; a weak D match, TRBD1 (6 bases). Germline assignment: CDR1 SGHRS and CDR2 YFSETQ. Between the trimmed V and J ends, which lost 4 bases and 6 bases, there was a span of 13 bases. This CDR3 is built from 14 residues. Complete variable domain (other parts from reference TRBV5-1 and TRBJ2-2): KAGVTQTPRYLIKTRGQQVTLSCSPISGHRSVSWYQQTPGQGLQFLFEYFSETQRNKGNFPGRFSGRQFSNSRSEMNVSTLELGDSALYLCASSLGHEAGELFFGEGSRLTVL.

The chain employs TRBV6-5 and TRBJ2-3, with TRBD1 matching 10 bases. Germline lookup yields CDR1 MNHEY and CDR2 SVGAGI. With V trimmed by 6 bases and J by 7 bases, 7 bases remained unmatched. This CDR3 spans 14 amino acids. In DNA form, the CDR3 reads TGTGCCAGCAGGCCGGACAGGGGGAGTAATACGCAGTATTTT. It encodes CASRPDRGSNTQYF.

The V call is TRBV4-1, the J call TRBJ1-1; 7 bases are a match to TRBD1. With V trimmed by 4 bases and J by 5 bases, 7 bases remained unmatched. From germline, CDR1 is MGHRA and CDR2 YSYEKL. The CDR3 runs 14 residues. The CDR3 region has the DNA TGCGCCAGCAGCCGGTCAGGGGGGCGGACTGAAGCTTTCTTT. It yields the protein CASSRSGGRTEAFF.

The J gene is TRBJ1-2, the V gene TRBV10-3; D remains unclear. Germline CDR1 is ENHRY and CDR2 is SYGVKD. The CDR3 runs to 13 residues. With 2 bases removed from V and 2 bases from J, the gap between germline ends came to 6 bases. The CDR3 nucleotides are TGTGCCATCAGTGAGGAACAGAACTATGGCTACACCTTC. This codes for CAISEEQNYGYTF.

This clone turned up a few times. The chain is built from TRBV7-9 and TRBJ1-2; 9 nucleotides align to TRBD1. The CDR3 has 14 residues. Losses at the gene ends were 5 bases for V and 4 bases for J; bases not matched to a gene: 5. Germline lookup yields CDR1 SEHNR and CDR2 FQNEAQ (reference sequence). CDR3 nucleotide sequence: TGTGCCAGCAGCCCAGGGACAGGGATCTATGGCTACACCTTC. As protein: CASSPGTGIYGYTF.

J is TRBJ1-2 and V is TRBV10-1; D gene unclear. Germline CDR1 WNHNN, CDR2 SYGVQD (reference sequence). CDR3 size: 15 residues. V shed 6 bases and J shed 1 base, with 15 bases lying between them. Here the CDR3 reads CASSSSQLLNYGYTF. The CDR3 nucleotides are TGCGCCAGCAGCTCATCACAGCTGCTTAACTATGGCTACACCTTC.

J is TRBJ2-1 and V is TRBV18, with D perhaps matching TRBD1 (6 bases). Germline lookup yields CDR1 KGHSH and CDR2 LQKENI. CDR3 length equals 16 residues. Trimming left V 3 bases short and J 8 bases short, with 20 bases between. CDR3 in DNA: TGTGCCAGCTCACCCAGGGGTCTTCCTCTTTCAGATGAGCAGTTCTTC. Protein: CASSPRGLPLSDEQFF. The full variable domain, completed using reference TRBV18 and TRBJ2-1, is NAGVMQNPRHLVRRRGQEARLRCSPMKGHSHVYWYRQLPEEGLKFMVYLQKENIIDESGMPKERFSAEFPKEGPSILRIQQVVRGDSAAYFCASSPRGLPLSDEQFFGPGTRLTVL.

The V gene is TRBV3-1 (or the pseudogene TRBV3-2), the J gene TRBJ1-1; a possible D gene is TRBD1 (6 bases). Deletions cut 3 bases from V and 4 bases from J, with 18 bases between. The V gene's germline CDR1 is LGHDT and CDR2 YNNKEL (reference sequence). The CDR3 loop spans 16 amino acids. The CDR3, as DNA: TGTGCCAGCAGCCAGCCAATAGGGGGTGTGGGCACTGAAGCTTTCTTT. Translating gives CASSQPIGGVGTEAFF.